These 27 T cell receptor beta chains were all obtained from the same sample, sequenced in a study of T-cell reconstitution after alpha-beta-depleted transplantation in children. The TCRbeta library incorporated unique molecular identifiers. TCRdb re-called the PCR reads with MiXCR, one entry per CDR3 protein. The sample contains almost 400,000 distinct CDR3 sequences, about a fifth of which appear only once. The source was PBMCs from the stem cell graft donor, collected from the stem cell graft. These receptors came from a human donor who donated a stem cell graft to a child with acute myeloid leukemia.

This clonotype was seen ten or more times. This sequence joins TRBV12-3 or TRBV12-4 and TRBJ1-1; 8 nucleotides match TRBD1. V shed 3 bases, J shed 0 bases, and the junction held 3 bases outside the gene matches. This CDR3 spans 15 amino acids. CDR3 protein: CASSLSGGVNTEAFF. In nucleotides, the CDR3 is TGTGCCAGCAGTTTGTCAGGGGGCGTGAACACTGAAGCTTTCTTT.

The chain couples TRBV20-1 to TRBJ1-1, with D unclear. The V gene's germline CDR1 is DFQATT and CDR2 SNEGSKA (reference sequence). CDR3 length: 14 amino acids. The germline V and J ends were trimmed by 7 bases and 1 base, with 16 bases remaining between them. CDR3 sequence: CSVSRAAGNTEAFF. In DNA, the CDR3 is TGCAGTGTGAGTAGGGCGGCCGGGAACACTGAAGCTTTCTTT.

This clonotype showed up just a few times. The genes are TRBV7-9 and TRBJ2-1; TRBD2 agrees at 8 bases. Germline V gives CDR1 SEHNR, CDR2 FQNEAQ (reference sequence). The CDR3 covers 15 residues. J gave up 4 bases and V 5 bases, and 7 bases lay outside the gene matches. CDR3 loop: CASSRAGAPYNEQFF. For the CDR3, the DNA is TGTGCCAGCAGCCGAGCGGGGGCCCCTTACAATGAGCAGTTCTTC.

This clonotype was seen a handful of times. The chain recombines TRBV7-9 with TRBJ2-1, with 11 bases fitting TRBD2. Germline lookup yields CDR1 SEHNR and CDR2 FQNEAQ (reference sequence). V was pared by 5 bases and J by 6 bases, with 9 bases of the junction left unmatched. The CDR3 sequence is 16 residues long. The CDR3: CASSGPGTSGVNEQFF. The CDR3 bases are TGTGCCAGCAGCGGGCCCGGGACTAGCGGAGTCAATGAGCAGTTCTTC. Using reference TRBV7-9 and TRBJ2-1 for the parts outside the CDR3, the full variable domain is DTGVSQNPRHKITKRGQNVTFRCDPISEHNRLYWYRQTLGQGPEFLTYFQNEAQLEKSRLLSDRFSAERPKGSFSTLEIQRTEQGDSAMYLCASSGPGTSGVNEQFFGPGTRLTVL.

This clonotype was seen repeatedly, ten times or more. The chain carries TRBV29-1 and TRBJ2-7; perhaps TRBD2 as D (5 bases). The length of the CDR3 is 16 residues. Germline V CDR1 and CDR2: SQVTM, ANQGSEA. Trimming took 6 bases from V and 3 from J, leaving 24 bases between them. CDR3 nucleotide sequence: TGCAGCGTCACTCGTCGTCATACCGGGGATTACTACGAGCAGTACTTC. This encodes CSVTRRHTGDYYEQYF.

This clonotype came up a few times. The rearrangement uses TRBV12-3 or TRBV12-4 and TRBJ2-5, with D perhaps matching TRBD1 or TRBD2 (5 bases each). V lost 7 bases and J 2 bases, leaving 11 bases between the germline ends. This CDR3 has 13 amino acids. CDR3 amino acids: CASTGDEQETQYF. The CDR3 nucleotides are TGTGCCAGCACCGGGGACGAACAAGAGACCCAGTACTTC.

This clonotype was detected ten times or more. The V call is TRBV20-1, the J call TRBJ2-7; unclear D gene. This CDR3 is 12 amino acids long. Germline V gene lookup returns CDR1 DFQATT and CDR2 SNEGSKA (reference sequence). V was clipped by 1 base and J by 3 bases, with 7 bases between them. The CDR3 region has the DNA TGCAGTGCTAGAGGCCAGGTCTACGAGCAGTACTTC. Translation: CSARGQVYEQYF.

There are a few counts of this clonotype. This rearrangement joins TRBV20-1 to TRBJ1-1; D might be TRBD1 (6 bases). The length of the CDR3 is 14 residues. Per the germline V gene, CDR1 is DFQATT and CDR2 is SNEGSKA (reference sequence). The chain's CDR3 is CSSPSATGNTEAFF. The CDR3 nucleotides read TGCAGCTCTCCGTCCGCGACAGGGAACACTGAAGCTTTCTTT.

This clonotype was picked up a small number of times. This chain joins TRBV20-1 and TRBJ2-7; 9 nucleotides line up with TRBD1. V gave up 5 bases and J gave up 4 bases; unmatched junction bases: 9. Germline assignment: CDR1 DFQATT and CDR2 SNEGSKA (reference sequence). The CDR3 length is 14 residues. The CDR3: CSAVTGTGRYEQYF. The DNA of the CDR3 is TGCAGTGCTGTTACCGGGACAGGGAGGTACGAGCAGTACTTC.

The chain employs TRBV24-1 and TRBJ2-1; TRBD2 is a possible D gene (7 bases). Germline values: CDR1 KGHDR, CDR2 SFDVKD. V dropped 3 bases and J dropped 9 bases, with 20 bases sitting between them. CDR3 length: 16 residues. In nucleotides, the CDR3 is TGTGCCACCAGTGATACGACGGGGGGCAGGTTTCGTGAGCAGTTCTTC. Translating it yields CATSDTTGGRFREQFF.

The V and J genes are TRBV15 and TRBJ2-7, with D perhaps matching TRBD2 (5 bases). The germline V gene has CDR1 LNHNV and CDR2 YYDKDF (reference sequence). The CDR3 loop spans 14 amino acids. Trimming left V 5 bases short and J 2 bases short, with 13 bases between. The CDR3 DNA is TGTGCCACCAGCCCCCGAGGGATACCCTACGAGCAGTACTTC. Its protein is CATSPRGIPYEQYF. Complete variable domain (other parts from reference TRBV15 and TRBJ2-7): DAMVIQNPRYQVTQFGKPVTLSCSQTLNHNVMYWYQQKSSQAPKLLFHYYDKDFNNEADTPDNFQSRRPNTSFCFLDIRSPGLGDTAMYLCATSPRGIPYEQYFGPGTRLTVT.

The gene calls are TRBV6-5 and TRBJ2-4, with D unresolved. CDR3 length equals 17 residues. V dropped 0 bases and J dropped 1 base, with 13 bases sitting between them. Germline-derived CDR1 and CDR2 are MNHEY and SVGAGI. CDR3 DNA sequence: TGTGCCAGCAGTTACTCGGGAAGCCCGGTCGCCAAAAACATTCAGTACTTC. This gives the protein CASSYSGSPVAKNIQYF.

This clonotype was seen more than once but under ten times. The chain joins TRBV4-2 to TRBJ2-7; D is possibly TRBD2 (6 bases). This CDR3 is built from 14 residues. Trimming cost V 5 bases and J 2 bases, with 13 bases left between them. Germline V gene sequence: CDR1 LGHNA, CDR2 YNFKEQ. The CDR3 DNA follows: TGTGCCAGCAGCGCCAGGACTAATACCTACGAGCAGTACTTC. This gives the protein CASSARTNTYEQYF.

Only a few counts were recorded for this clonotype. The chain recombines TRBV28 with TRBJ1-1, with a weak D call TRBD1 (5 bases). Germline lookup yields CDR1 MDHEN and CDR2 SYDVKM. The V and J ends lost 3 bases and 10 bases respectively, with 18 bases between them. This CDR3 has 14 residues. The CDR3 region has the DNA TGTGCCAGCAGTTTTTCCGGGGCCGCCCAGGCAGCTTTCTTT. Translating gives CASSFSGAAQAAFF. Looking up the rest from reference TRBV28 and TRBJ1-1 gives the full variable domain: DVKVTQSSRYLVKRTGEKVFLECVQDMDHENMFWYRQDPGLGLRLIYFSYDVKMKEKGDIPEGYSVSREKKERFSLILESASTNQTSMYLCASSFSGAAQAAFFGQGTRLTVV.

In this sample, this clonotype turned up a few times. The chain has TRBV13 and TRBJ2-3; 8 nucleotides align to TRBD2. V was pared by 0 bases and J by 2 bases, with 4 bases of the junction left unmatched. The CDR3 contains 16 residues. Germline CDR1 is PRHDT and CDR2 is FYEKMQ (reference sequence). The DNA of the CDR3 is TGTGCCAGCAGCTTAGGGCTAGCGGGCCCCACAGATACGCAGTATTTT. Encoded protein: CASSLGLAGPTDTQYF.

In this sample, this clonotype turned up many times. The V gene is TRBV29-1, the J gene TRBJ1-3, with 7 bases that match TRBD1. CDR3 length: 14 amino acids. Germline loops: CDR1 SQVTM, CDR2 ANQGSEA. V was clipped by 4 bases and J by 4 bases; unmatched bases: 7. The CDR3 loop reads CSVAVTGNGNTIYF. CDR3 DNA sequence: TGCAGCGTTGCAGTGACAGGGAACGGAAACACCATATATTTT.

The V and J genes are TRBV7-9 and TRBJ2-3, with D hard to call. This CDR3 is built from 13 residues. V lost 2 bases and J lost 2, with 5 bases in between. Germline V lookup: CDR1 SEHNR, CDR2 FQNEAQ (reference sequence). DNA of the CDR3: TGTGCCAGCAGCTTACCCCTCACAGATACGCAGTATTTT. Translation: CASSLPLTDTQYF.

This chain links TRBV9 with TRBJ2-5; 10 bases fit TRBD2. The CDR3 consists of 16 residues. Germline CDR1 is SGDLS and CDR2 is YYNGEE. The V segment lost 0 bases and the J segment 5 bases; nucleotides outside the gene matches: 7. CDR3 region: CASSVDPAGGRETQYF. In nucleotides, the CDR3 is TGTGCCAGCAGCGTAGACCCAGCGGGAGGGCGGGAGACCCAGTACTTC.

The chain is built from TRBV20-1 and TRBJ2-1; a possible D gene is TRBD2 (6 bases). Germline V gene sequence: CDR1 DFQATT, CDR2 SNEGSKA (reference sequence). CDR3 size: 10 residues. The chain's CDR3 is CRAGAGEQFF. CDR3 coding DNA: TGCAGAGCCGGAGCGGGCGAGCAGTTCTTC.

At least ten counts were recorded for this clonotype. This rearrangement joins TRBV20-1 to TRBJ2-4, with TRBD1 identical over 8 bases. J lost 6 bases, V lost 4 bases, and 2 bases had no gene match. Germline CDR1 DFQATT, CDR2 SNEGSKA (reference sequence). The CDR3 runs 12 residues. CDR3: CSATTGGNIQYF. As DNA, the CDR3 is TGCAGTGCTACTACAGGGGGAAACATTCAGTACTTC.

The chain combines TRBV4-1 with TRBJ1-3; tentative D call: TRBD1 (5 bases). The V and J ends lost 4 bases and 1 base respectively, with 14 bases between them. The germline V gene has CDR1 MGHRA and CDR2 YSYEKL. The CDR3 is 16 amino acids. CDR3 sequence reads: CASSLYKGASGNTIYF. CDR3 DNA: TGCGCCAGCAGCCTATACAAAGGGGCATCTGGAAACACCATATATTTT.

This clonotype appeared a few times. The chain uses TRBV12-3 or TRBV12-4 and TRBJ2-1; no firm D call. The CDR3 is 14 residues long. The V gene lost 6 bases and the J gene lost 5 bases, with 14 bases spanning the gap. CDR3 amino acids: CASSLLLTHNEQFF. The CDR3 DNA is TGTGCCAGCAGCCTACTACTCACACACAATGAGCAGTTCTTC.

This clonotype was seen ten or more times. The chain has TRBV29-1 and TRBJ2-5; 8 nucleotides align to TRBD2. CDR1 and CDR2 (germline): SQVTM, ANQGSEA. The CDR3 has 16 amino acids. With V trimmed by 4 bases and J by 4 bases, 14 bases remained unmatched. CDR3 loop: CSVVGGSLAGGETQYF. In DNA, the CDR3 is TGCAGCGTTGTGGGGGGGTCCCTAGCGGGTGGAGAGACCCAGTACTTC.

This clonotype appeared a few times. This chain uses TRBV24-1 with TRBJ2-7; 10 bases match TRBD2. The CDR3 covers 18 residues. CDR1 is KGHDR, CDR2 SFDVKD, per germline. The trim removed 4 bases at V and 3 bases at J, leaving 14 bases unmatched. In nucleotides, the CDR3 is TGTGCCACCAGTGACGGGGGCTCGTCTAGCGGGAGATTCTACGAGCAGTACTTC. Protein product: CATSDGGSSSGRFYEQYF.

This clonotype was seen ten or more times. This sequence joins TRBV20-1 and TRBJ2-7, with 7 bases lining up with TRBD2. The trim removed 3 bases at V and 1 base at J, leaving 12 bases unmatched. Germline V CDR1 and CDR2: DFQATT, SNEGSKA (reference sequence). This CDR3 comprises 16 residues. The CDR3 nucleotides read TGCAGTGCTAGCCCAGCGGGACTCGTGATTTCCTACGAGCAGTACTTC. This codes for CSASPAGLVISYEQYF.

This clonotype was recorded a few times. The V call is TRBV20-1, the J call TRBJ2-7, with D possibly being TRBD2 (6 bases). The CDR3 is made up of 15 amino acids. Germline-derived CDR1 and CDR2 are DFQATT and SNEGSKA (reference sequence). With 3 bases removed from V and 1 base from J, the gap between germline ends came to 16 bases. As DNA, the CDR3 is TGCAGTGCTAGTACACCGGGACTGGTTTCCTACGAGCAGTACTTC. It is translated as CSASTPGLVSYEQYF.

V is TRBV6-5 and J is TRBJ2-1; D is unclear. Germline CDR1 and CDR2: MNHEY and SVGAGI. With 0 bases removed from V and 2 bases from J, the gap between germline ends came to 11 bases. The CDR3 sequence is 16 residues long. DNA for the CDR3: TGTGCCAGCAGTTACTCGAGGTGGGCGACCTACAATGAGCAGTTCTTC. It codes for CASSYSRWATYNEQFF.